A single sample is the source of the 15 T cell receptor beta chains below, sequenced in a study of blood T cell repertoires in COVID-19. The assay was immunoSEQ multiplex PCR, and TCRdb's table has in-frame clones only and misses some. Of roughly 220,000 clones in the sample, around 89% are singletons; the top ten hold around 3.2%. The sequencing sample was made of PBMCs or T cells enriched from blood (not recorded which). The receptors stem from a woman younger than 35 in a cohort exposed to, infected with or recovered from COVID-19 (not recorded which).

This clone was seen only once. The V gene is TRBV4-1, the J gene TRBJ2-7, with 8 bases lining up with TRBD2. The CDR3 covers 14 residues. V gave up 1 base and J gave up 6 bases; unmatched junction bases: 5. Germline lookup yields CDR1 MGHRA and CDR2 YSYEKL. CDR3 in amino acids: CASSQGGRGAEQYF. The DNA for the CDR3 is TGCGCCAGCAGCCAAGGAGGGCGGGGGGCCGAGCAGTACTTC.

This clone was counted a single time. The chain uses TRBV7-3 and TRBJ2-2, with D possibly being TRBD1 (7 bases). Germline CDR1 SGHTA, CDR2 FQGTGA. The CDR3 is made up of 15 amino acids. V lost 5 bases to trimming and J lost 7 bases, with 17 bases between them. DNA of the CDR3: TGTGCCAGCAGCCAACAGGGGCCGGGGGACGGGGAGCTGTTTTTT. Protein product: CASSQQGPGDGELFF.

The chain recombines TRBV4-1 with TRBJ1-1, with a tentative D call TRBD1 (5 bases). The V gene lost 0 bases and the J gene lost 1 base, with 9 bases spanning the gap. The CDR3 spans 15 residues. CDR1 is MGHRA, CDR2 YSYEKL, per germline. The CDR3 DNA reads as TGCGCCAGCAGCCAAGATAGGGGTGCGAACACTGAAGCTTTCTTT. Residues: CASSQDRGANTEAFF.

V usage is TRBV5-1 and J usage is TRBJ2-7; D call uncertain. Germline lookup yields CDR1 SGHRS and CDR2 YFSETQ. The CDR3 is made up of 13 amino acids. The V and J ends lost 4 bases and 5 bases respectively, with 13 bases between them. DNA of the CDR3: TGCGCCAGCAGCCCCATCGTCGCGGACGAGCAGTACTTC. It is translated as CASSPIVADEQYF.

V usage is TRBV5-1 and J usage is TRBJ2-3, with a possible D match to TRBD1 (6 bases). The germline V gene encodes CDR1 SGHRS and CDR2 YFSETQ. The CDR3 consists of 15 residues. The V and J ends lost 1 base and 1 base respectively, with 10 bases between them. The CDR3 DNA reads TGCGCCAGCAGCTTGCTTACAGGGCGCACAGATACGCAGTATTTT. Translating gives CASSLLTGRTDTQYF.

Here the CDR3 DNA reads TGTGCCAGCAGCTACAGCCGGGTCCCGCGGGGAAATGGCTACACCTTC. It translates to CASSYSRVPRGNGYTF. V and J are TRBV7-9 and TRBJ1-2, with no clear D. This CDR3 is 16 amino acids long. V was cut by 4 bases and J by 6 bases, with 21 bases left in between. Germline V lookup: CDR1 SEHNR, CDR2 FQNEAQ (reference sequence).

The gene calls are TRBV3-1 (or the pseudogene TRBV3-2) and TRBJ1-3; no firm D call. The germline V gene has CDR1 LGHDT and CDR2 YNNKEL (reference sequence). The CDR3 has 17 residues. Trimming removed 0 bases at V and 0 bases at J, with 12 bases between. CDR3 residues: CASSQDKGGNSGNTIYF. CDR3 coding DNA: TGTGCCAGCAGCCAAGATAAAGGCGGTAACTCTGGAAACACCATATATTTT.

This clone is a singleton in its sample. The V call is TRBV19, the J call TRBJ2-3, with 9 nucleotides matching TRBD2. CDR1 and CDR2 from the germline V gene are LNHDA and SQIVND (reference sequence). Trimming took 5 bases from V and 3 from J; bases not matched to a gene: 9. The CDR3 is 16 amino acids. As DNA, the CDR3 is TGTGCCAGTAGTCCCCGTAGCGGGAGCGAGACAGATACGCAGTATTTT. Translation: CASSPRSGSETDTQYF.

V usage is TRBV27 and J usage is TRBJ2-1, with 8 nucleotides matching TRBD2. Unmatched junction bases numbered 8, after V lost 7 bases and J lost 12 bases. Germline loops: CDR1 MNHEY, CDR2 SMNVEV (reference sequence). The CDR3 is made up of 12 amino acids. The CDR3 protein is CASTRPSGGQFF. The CDR3 DNA sequence: TGTGCCAGCACCAGGCCGAGCGGGGGGCAGTTCTTC.

The J gene is TRBJ1-1, the V gene TRBV13; D remains ambiguous. V was pared by 6 bases and J by 3 bases, with 11 bases between. The CDR3 extends over 13 amino acids. Germline V gene data show CDR1 as PRHDT and CDR2 as FYEKMQ (reference sequence). CDR3 in DNA: TGTGCCAGCAGAACGGGATTTTACACTGAAGCTTTCTTT. Translating gives CASRTGFYTEAFF.

The rearrangement links TRBV11-3 to TRBJ1-6; no definite D call. Germline CDR1 SGHNT, CDR2 YENEEA. The CDR3 covers 16 residues. V lost 5 bases to trimming and J lost 2 bases, with 13 bases between them. In nucleotides, the CDR3 is TGTGCCAGCAGCCTCCATGGAGGCCCCTATAATTCACCCCTCCACTTT. Residues: CASSLHGGPYNSPLHF.

The gene calls are TRBV7-9 and TRBJ2-5; 9 bases match TRBD2. J lost 2 bases, V lost 5 bases, and 9 bases had no gene match. The CDR3 runs 16 residues. The germline CDR1 and CDR2 sequences are SEHNR and FQNEAQ (reference sequence). The CDR3 sequence is CASSIPAGGLQETQYF. The CDR3 coding sequence is TGTGCCAGCAGCATCCCCGCGGGGGGGCTTCAAGAGACCCAGTACTTC.

The rearrangement uses TRBV7-3 and TRBJ2-5; 11 nucleotides align to TRBD2. Germline V CDR1 and CDR2: SGHTA, FQGTGA. This CDR3 has 15 residues. V dropped 5 bases and J dropped 1; count of bases not matched to a gene: 3. CDR3 DNA sequence: TGTGCCAGCAGCCGTGGGACTAGCGGCCAAGAGACCCAGTACTTC. This codes for CASSRGTSGQETQYF.

The V and J genes are TRBV20-1 and TRBJ1-3, with D possibly matching TRBD1 (5 bases). The CDR3 sequence is 11 residues long. Germline values: CDR1 DFQATT, CDR2 SNEGSKA (reference sequence). V was pared by 6 bases and J by 4 bases, with 7 bases between. Here the CDR3 DNA reads TGCAGTGCGAGGACAGGAAACACCATATATTTT. Its translation: CSARTGNTIYF.

This clone was detected only once. The V and J genes are TRBV6-5 and TRBJ2-2; 10 nucleotides match TRBD2. V was pared by 7 bases and J by 9 bases, with 11 bases of the junction left unmatched. CDR3 length: 15 residues. Germline assignment: CDR1 MNHEY and CDR2 SVGAGI. The CDR3 coding sequence is TGTGCCAGCACCACGGGGCTAGCGGGGGCCAGGGAGCTGTTTTTT. This sequence encodes CASTTGLAGARELFF.